The present T cell receptor (beta chain) was sequenced within a study of cytomegalovirus exposure and HLA in healthy donors. Findings and limits, study-wide: Immune exposure data for these donors was limited to CMV serostatus. Among the most significant clusters, several appeared linked to common viral pathogens in a later analysis.

It was with 60 Vbeta and 13 Jbeta primers that the PCR ran. Method: immunoSEQ multiplex PCR; TCRdb's copy keeps in-frame clones and lacks some. The data contain fewer than 150,000 clones, roughly 73% of them singletons. A word on this clone: Its antigen is currently unknown.

Unmatched junction bases numbered 9, after V lost 0 bases and J lost 1 base. The germline gives CDR1 LGHNT, CDR2 FRNRAP. The CDR3 totals 20 residues. V and J are TRBV12-5 and TRBJ1-6; 10 positions agree with TRBD1. The sequence was collected from a human donor in good health. The material sequenced was PBMCs. The chain's CDR3 is CASGLVPTGGRVSYNSPLHF. CDR3 sequence (DNA): TGTGCTAGTGGTTTGGTACCGACAGGGGGCAGGGTGTCCTATAATTCACCCCTCCACTTT.